This T cell receptor beta chain appears in the sequencing data of a study of blood T cell repertoires in COVID-19. There are 15 residues in the CDR3. TCRdb keeps only in-frame clones here, not all; method: immunoSEQ multiplex PCR. The sample gives 150,000 or so clones, about 80% of which show up once; about 10% is in the top ten. Participants' own reports of clinical history determined their cohort assignment. Donors in Cohort 3 counted as recovered after two negative PCRs, clearance, or symptom resolution. The TCR comes from a man in his fifties or sixties who had recovered from COVID-19. Sequences were obtained from PBMCs or T cells enriched from blood (not recorded which). This chain links TRBV12-1 with TRBJ1-2; whether TRBD1, the table's D call, matches the DNA was not checked. TRBV12-1 is deemed a pseudogene. The CDR3 here is CASSLLTGGLYGYTF. CDR3 nucleotide sequence: TGTGCCAGCAGCTTACTCACAGGGGGGTTATATGGCTACACCTTC.